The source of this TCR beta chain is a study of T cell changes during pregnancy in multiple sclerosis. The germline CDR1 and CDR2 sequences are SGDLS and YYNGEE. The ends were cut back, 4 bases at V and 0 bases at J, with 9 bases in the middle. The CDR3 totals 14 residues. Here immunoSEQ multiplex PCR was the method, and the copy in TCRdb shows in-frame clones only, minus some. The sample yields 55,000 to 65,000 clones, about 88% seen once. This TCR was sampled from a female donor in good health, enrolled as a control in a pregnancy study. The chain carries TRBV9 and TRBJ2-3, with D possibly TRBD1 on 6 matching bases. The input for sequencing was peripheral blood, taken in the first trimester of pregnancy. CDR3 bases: TGTGCCAGCAGCTCAGGGACAAGCACAGATACGCAGTATTTT. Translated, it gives CASSSGTSTDTQYF.